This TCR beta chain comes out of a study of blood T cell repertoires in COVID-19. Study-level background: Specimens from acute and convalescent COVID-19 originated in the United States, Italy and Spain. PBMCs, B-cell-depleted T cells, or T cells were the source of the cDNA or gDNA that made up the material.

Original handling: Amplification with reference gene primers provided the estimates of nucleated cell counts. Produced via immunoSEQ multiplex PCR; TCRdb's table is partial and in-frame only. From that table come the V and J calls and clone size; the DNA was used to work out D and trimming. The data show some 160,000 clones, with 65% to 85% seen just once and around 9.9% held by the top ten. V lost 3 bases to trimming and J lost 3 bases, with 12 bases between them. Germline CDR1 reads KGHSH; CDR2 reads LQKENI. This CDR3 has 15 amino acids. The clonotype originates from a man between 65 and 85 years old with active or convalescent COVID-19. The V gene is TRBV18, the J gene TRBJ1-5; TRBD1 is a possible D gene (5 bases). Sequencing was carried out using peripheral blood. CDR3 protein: CASSPRAADNQPQHF. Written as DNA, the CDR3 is TGTGCCAGCTCACCCAGGGCGGCAGACAATCAGCCCCAGCATTTT.